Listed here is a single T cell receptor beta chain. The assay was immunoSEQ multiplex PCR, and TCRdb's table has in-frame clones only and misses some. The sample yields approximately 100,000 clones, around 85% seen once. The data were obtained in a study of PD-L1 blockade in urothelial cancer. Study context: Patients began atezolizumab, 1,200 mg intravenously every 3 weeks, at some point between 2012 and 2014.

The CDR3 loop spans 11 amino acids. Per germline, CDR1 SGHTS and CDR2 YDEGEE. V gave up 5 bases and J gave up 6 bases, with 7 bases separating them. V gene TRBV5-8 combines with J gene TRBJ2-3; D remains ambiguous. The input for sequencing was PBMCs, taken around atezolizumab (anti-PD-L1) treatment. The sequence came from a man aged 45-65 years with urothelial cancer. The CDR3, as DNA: TGTGCCAGCAGGATTGAGGATACGCAGTATTTT. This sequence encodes CASRIEDTQYF. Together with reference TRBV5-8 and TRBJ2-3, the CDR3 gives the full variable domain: EAGVTQSPTHLIKTRGQQATLRCSPISGHTSVYWYQQALGLGLQFLLWYDEGEERNRGNFPPRFSGRQFPNYSSELNVNALELEDSALYLCASRIEDTQYFGPGTRLTVL.